This TCR beta chain was identified during a study of blood T cell repertoires in COVID-19. Overall study context: Samples taken during acute and convalescent COVID-19 were collected in the United States, Italy and Spain. PBMCs, B-cell-depleted T cells, or T cells were the source of the cDNA or gDNA that made up the material.

Source study methods: Cell counts per sample came from amplifying reference gene primers. Clones were read by immunoSEQ multiplex PCR, and TCRdb kept only the in-frame ones, dropping some. From that table come the V and J calls and clone size; the DNA was used to work out D and trimming. The sample lists roughly 240,000 clones, around 86% occurring once. The V and J ends lost 0 bases and 3 bases respectively, with 6 bases between them. The V gene's germline CDR1 is LGHNA and CDR2 YNFKEQ. This CDR3 is 13 amino acids long. This chain joins TRBV4-2 and TRBJ2-7; D is undetermined. The sample comprised peripheral blood. The TCR originated in a man aged 18 to 29 with active or convalescent COVID-19. The CDR3 sequence is CASSQESIYEQYF. The CDR3 DNA follows: TGTGCCAGCAGCCAAGAGAGTATCTACGAGCAGTACTTC.